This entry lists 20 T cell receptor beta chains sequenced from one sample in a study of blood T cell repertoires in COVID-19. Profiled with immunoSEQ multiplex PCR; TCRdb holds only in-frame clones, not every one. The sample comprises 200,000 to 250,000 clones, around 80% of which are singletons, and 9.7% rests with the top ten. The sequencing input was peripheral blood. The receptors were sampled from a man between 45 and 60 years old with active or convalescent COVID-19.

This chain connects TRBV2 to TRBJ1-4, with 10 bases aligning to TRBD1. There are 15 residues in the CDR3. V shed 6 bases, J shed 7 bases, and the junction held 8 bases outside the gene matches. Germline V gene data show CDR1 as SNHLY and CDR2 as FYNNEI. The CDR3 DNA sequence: TGTGCCAGCAGCTACACCGGGACAGGGGTTGAAAAACTGTTTTTT. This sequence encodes CASSYTGTGVEKLFF.

In DNA form, the CDR3 reads TGCAGCGTTGAAGATCCAACTAGCGGGCTCCCCTCCTACAATGAGCAGTTCTTC. Residues: CSVEDPTSGLPSYNEQFF. The gene calls are TRBV29-1 and TRBJ2-1; the match to TRBD2 covers 9 bases. This CDR3 region has 18 residues. Germline V lookup: CDR1 SQVTM, CDR2 ANQGSEA. J was trimmed by 0 bases and V by 0 bases; bases with no gene match: 9.

For the CDR3, the DNA is TGTGCCAGCAGCTTATCCCCTGGACTATACAATGAGCAGTTCTTC. Amino acid sequence: CASSLSPGLYNEQFF. The chain joins TRBV7-3 to TRBJ2-1; D might be TRBD2 (6 bases). The CDR3 has 15 residues. The germline V gene encodes CDR1 SGHTA and CDR2 FQGTGA. The germline V and J ends were trimmed by 2 bases and 4 bases, with 12 bases remaining between them. The full variable domain, in which reference TRBV7-3 and TRBJ2-1 provide the parts outside the CDR3, is GAGVSQTPSNKVTEKGKYVELRCDPISGHTALYWYRQSLGQGPEFLIYFQGTGAADDSGLPNDRFFAVRPEGSVSTLKIQRTERGDSAVYLCASSLSPGLYNEQFFGPGTRLTVL.

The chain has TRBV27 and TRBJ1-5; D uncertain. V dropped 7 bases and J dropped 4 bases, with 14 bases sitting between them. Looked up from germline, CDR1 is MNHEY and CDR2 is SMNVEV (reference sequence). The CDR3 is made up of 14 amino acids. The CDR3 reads CASTRGFRNQPQHF. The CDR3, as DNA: TGTGCCAGCACCCGAGGTTTTCGGAATCAGCCCCAGCATTTT.

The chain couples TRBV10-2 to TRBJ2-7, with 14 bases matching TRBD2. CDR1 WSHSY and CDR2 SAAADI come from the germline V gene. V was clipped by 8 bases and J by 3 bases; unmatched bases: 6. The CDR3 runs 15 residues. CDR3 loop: CASEGTSGGIYEQYV. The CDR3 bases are TGCGCCAGCGAAGGGACTAGCGGGGGAATCTACGAGCAGTACGTC.

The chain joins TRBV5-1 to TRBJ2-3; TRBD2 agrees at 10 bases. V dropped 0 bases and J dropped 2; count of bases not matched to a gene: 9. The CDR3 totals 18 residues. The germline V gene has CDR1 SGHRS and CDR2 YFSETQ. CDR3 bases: TGCGCCAGCAGCTTGGAGGTAGCGGGGGGCCGGCTCACAGATACGCAGTATTTT. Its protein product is CASSLEVAGGRLTDTQYF.

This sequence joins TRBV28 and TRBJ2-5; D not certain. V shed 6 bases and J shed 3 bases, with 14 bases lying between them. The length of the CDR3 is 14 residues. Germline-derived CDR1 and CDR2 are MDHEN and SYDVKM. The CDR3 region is CASSSDNLKETQYF. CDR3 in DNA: TGTGCCAGCAGCTCCGACAACCTAAAAGAGACCCAGTACTTC.

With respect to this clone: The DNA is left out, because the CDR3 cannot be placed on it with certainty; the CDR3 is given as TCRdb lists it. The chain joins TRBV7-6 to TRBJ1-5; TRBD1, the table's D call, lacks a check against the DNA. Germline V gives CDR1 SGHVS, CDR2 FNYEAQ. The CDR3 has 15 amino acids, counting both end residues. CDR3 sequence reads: CASSFGPGPNQPQHF.

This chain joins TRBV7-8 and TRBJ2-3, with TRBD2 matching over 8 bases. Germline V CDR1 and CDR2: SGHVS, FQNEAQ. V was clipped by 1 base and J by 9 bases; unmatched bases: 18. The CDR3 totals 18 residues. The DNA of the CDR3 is TGTGCCAGCAGCTTAGTGGCTAGCGGGTGGACTCCCCGGGGAACGCAGTATTTT. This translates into CASSLVASGWTPRGTQYF.

The CDR3, as DNA: TGTGCCAGCAGCTTGGTAGAGGGCAATGAGCAGTTCTTC. It encodes CASSLVEGNEQFF. The chain carries TRBV5-6 and TRBJ2-1; tentative D call: TRBD2 (5 bases). The V end lost 0 bases, the J end lost 6 bases, and 7 bases lay between the germline ends. The CDR3 consists of 13 residues. Per the germline V gene, CDR1 is SGHDT and CDR2 is YYEEEE.

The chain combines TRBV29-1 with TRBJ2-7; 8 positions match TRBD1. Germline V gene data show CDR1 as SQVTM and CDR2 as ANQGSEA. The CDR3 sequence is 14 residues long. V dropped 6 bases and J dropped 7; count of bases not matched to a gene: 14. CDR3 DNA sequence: TGCAGCGTCCCCGGACAGGGTGGGCCCTGGGAGCAGTACTTC. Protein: CSVPGQGGPWEQYF.

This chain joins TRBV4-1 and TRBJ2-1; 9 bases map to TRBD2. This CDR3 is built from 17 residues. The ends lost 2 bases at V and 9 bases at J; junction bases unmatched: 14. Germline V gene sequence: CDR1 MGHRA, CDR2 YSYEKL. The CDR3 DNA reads TGCGCCAGCAGCCAACCACCCGGGACTAGCAGAAACGGTGAGCAGTTCTTC. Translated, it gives CASSQPPGTSRNGEQFF.

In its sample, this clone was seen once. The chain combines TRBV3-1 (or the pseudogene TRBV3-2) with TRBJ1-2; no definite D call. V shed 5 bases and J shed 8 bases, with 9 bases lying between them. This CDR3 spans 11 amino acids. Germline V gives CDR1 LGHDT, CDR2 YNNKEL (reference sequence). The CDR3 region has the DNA TGTGCCAGCAGCTATAATGGCGGCTACACCTTC. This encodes CASSYNGGYTF.

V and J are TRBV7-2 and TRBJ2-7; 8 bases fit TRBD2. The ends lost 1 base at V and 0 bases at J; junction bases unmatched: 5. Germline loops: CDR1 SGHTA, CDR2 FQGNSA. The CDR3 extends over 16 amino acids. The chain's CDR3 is CASSLGLAGLSYEQYF. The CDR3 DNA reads TGTGCCAGCAGCTTAGGCCTAGCGGGCCTCTCCTACGAGCAGTACTTC.

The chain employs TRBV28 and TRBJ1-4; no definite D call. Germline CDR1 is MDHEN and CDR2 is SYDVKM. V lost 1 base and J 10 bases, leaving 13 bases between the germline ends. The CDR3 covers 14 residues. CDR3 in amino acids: CASSLFGAGGKLFF. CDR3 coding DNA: TGTGCCAGCAGTTTATTTGGCGCCGGCGGAAAACTGTTTTTT.

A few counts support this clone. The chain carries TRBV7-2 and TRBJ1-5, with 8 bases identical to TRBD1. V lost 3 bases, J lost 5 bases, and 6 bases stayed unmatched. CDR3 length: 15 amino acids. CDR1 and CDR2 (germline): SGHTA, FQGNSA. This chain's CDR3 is CASSLAGTGYQPQHF. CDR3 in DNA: TGTGCCAGCAGCTTGGCCGGGACAGGATATCAGCCCCAGCATTTT.

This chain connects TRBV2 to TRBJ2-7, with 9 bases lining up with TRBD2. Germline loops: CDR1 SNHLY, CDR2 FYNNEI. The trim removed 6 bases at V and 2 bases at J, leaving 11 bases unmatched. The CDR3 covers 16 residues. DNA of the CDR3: TGTGCCAGCAGCCGAAGCCTGGCTAGCGGGGCCTACGAGCAGTACTTC. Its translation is CASSRSLASGAYEQYF.

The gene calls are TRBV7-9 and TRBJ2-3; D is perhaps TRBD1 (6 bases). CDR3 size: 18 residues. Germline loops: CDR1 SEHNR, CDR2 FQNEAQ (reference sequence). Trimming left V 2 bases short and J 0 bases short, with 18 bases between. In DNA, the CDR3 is TGTGCCAGCAGCTTAATAGGTCAGGGGAGTTTGAGCACAGATACGCAGTATTTT. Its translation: CASSLIGQGSLSTDTQYF.

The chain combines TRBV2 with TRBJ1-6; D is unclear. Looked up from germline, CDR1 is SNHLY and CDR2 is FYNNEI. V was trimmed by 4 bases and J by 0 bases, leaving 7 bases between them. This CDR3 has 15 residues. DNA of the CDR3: TGTGCCAGCAGTGGAAGGAGCTCCTATAATTCACCCCTCCACTTT. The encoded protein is CASSGRSSYNSPLHF.

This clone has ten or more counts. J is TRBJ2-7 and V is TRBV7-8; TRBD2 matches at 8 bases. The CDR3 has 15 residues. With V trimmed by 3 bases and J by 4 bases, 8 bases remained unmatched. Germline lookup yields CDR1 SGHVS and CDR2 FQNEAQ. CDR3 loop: CASSFPGTRLYEQYF. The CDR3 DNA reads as TGTGCCAGCAGCTTCCCCGGGACTAGATTATACGAGCAGTACTTC. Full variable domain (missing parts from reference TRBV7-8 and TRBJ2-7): GAGVSQSPRYKVAKRGQDVALRCDPISGHVSLFWYQQALGQGPEFLTYFQNEAQLDKSGLPSDRFFAERPEGSVSTLKIQRTQQEDSAVYLCASSFPGTRLYEQYFGPGTRLTVT.